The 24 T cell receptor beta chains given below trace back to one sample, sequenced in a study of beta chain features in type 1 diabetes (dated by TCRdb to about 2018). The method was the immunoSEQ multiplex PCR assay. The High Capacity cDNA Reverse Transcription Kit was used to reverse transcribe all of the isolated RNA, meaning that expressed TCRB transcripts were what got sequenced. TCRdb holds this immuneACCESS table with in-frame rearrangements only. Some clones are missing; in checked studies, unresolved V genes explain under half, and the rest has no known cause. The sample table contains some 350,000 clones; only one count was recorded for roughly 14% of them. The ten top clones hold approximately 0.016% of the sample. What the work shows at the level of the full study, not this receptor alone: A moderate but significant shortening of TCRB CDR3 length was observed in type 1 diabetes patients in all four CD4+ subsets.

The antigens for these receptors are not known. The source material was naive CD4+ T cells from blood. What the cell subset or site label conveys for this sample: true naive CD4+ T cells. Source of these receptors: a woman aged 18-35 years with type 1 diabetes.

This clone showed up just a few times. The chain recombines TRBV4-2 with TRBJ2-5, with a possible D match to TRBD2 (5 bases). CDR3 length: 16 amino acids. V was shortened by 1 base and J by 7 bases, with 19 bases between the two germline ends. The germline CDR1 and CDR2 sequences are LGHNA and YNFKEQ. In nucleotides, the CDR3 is TGTGCCAGCAGCCAAGCCTCGACTACCCGCCCCGGGACCCAGTACTTC. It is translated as CASSQASTTRPGTQYF.

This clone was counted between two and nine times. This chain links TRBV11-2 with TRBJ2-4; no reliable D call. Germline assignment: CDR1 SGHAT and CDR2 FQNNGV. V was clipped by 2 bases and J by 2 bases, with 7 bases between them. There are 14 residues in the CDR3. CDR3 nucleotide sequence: TGTGCCAGCAGCTTAATGGCCTCCAAAAACATTCAGTACTTC. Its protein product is CASSLMASKNIQYF.

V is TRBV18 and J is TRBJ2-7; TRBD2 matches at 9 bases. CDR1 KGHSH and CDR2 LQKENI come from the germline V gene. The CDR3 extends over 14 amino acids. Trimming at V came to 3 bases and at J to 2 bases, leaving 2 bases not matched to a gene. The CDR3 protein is CASSPGLATYEQYF. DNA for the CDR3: TGTGCCAGCTCACCGGGACTAGCTACCTACGAGCAGTACTTC.

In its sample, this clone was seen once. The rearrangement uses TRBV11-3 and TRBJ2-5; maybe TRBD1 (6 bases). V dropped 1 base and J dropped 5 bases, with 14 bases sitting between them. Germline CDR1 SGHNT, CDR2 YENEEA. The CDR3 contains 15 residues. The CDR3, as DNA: TGTGCCAGCAGCTTAGGAGGGGGAATGGGGGAGACCCAGTACTTC. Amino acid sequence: CASSLGGGMGETQYF.

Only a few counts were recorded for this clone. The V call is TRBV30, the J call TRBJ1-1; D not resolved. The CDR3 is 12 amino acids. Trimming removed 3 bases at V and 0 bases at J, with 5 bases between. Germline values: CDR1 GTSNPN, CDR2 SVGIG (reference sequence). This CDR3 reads CAWRQVNTEAFF. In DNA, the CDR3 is TGTGCCTGGAGGCAGGTGAACACTGAAGCTTTCTTT.

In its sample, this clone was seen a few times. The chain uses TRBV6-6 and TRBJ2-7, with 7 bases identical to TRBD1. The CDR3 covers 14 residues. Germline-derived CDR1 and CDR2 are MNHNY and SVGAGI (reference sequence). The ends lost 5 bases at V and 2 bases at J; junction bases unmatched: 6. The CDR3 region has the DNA TGTGCCAGCAGTGCAACCGGGACAGCCTACGAGCAGTACGTC. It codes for CASSATGTAYEQYV.

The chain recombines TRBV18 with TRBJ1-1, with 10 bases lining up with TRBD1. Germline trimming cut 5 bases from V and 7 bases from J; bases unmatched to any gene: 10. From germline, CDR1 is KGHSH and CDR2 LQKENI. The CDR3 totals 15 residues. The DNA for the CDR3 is TGTGCCAGCTCATTCCTGACAGGGGGCATGGTTGAAGCTTTCTTT. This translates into CASSFLTGGMVEAFF.

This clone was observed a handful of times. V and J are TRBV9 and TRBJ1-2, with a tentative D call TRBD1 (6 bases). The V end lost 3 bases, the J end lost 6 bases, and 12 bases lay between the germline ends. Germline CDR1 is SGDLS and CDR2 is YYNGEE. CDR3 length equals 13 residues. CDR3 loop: CASSASRDNGYTF. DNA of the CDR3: TGTGCCAGCAGCGCTAGCCGGGACAATGGCTACACCTTC.

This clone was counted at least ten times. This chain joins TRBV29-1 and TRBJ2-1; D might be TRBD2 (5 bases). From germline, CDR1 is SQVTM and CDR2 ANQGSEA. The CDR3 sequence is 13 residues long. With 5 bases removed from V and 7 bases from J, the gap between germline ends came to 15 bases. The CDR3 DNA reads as TGCAGCGTTCGAACTAGACTCACGAATGAGCAGTTCTTC. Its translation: CSVRTRLTNEQFF.

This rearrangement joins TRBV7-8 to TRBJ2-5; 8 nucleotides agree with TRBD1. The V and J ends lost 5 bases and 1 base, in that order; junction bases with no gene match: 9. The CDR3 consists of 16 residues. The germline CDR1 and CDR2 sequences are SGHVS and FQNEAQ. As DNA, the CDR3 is TGTGCCAGCAGCCAGTACAGGGGGGAACTCCAAGAGACCCAGTACTTC. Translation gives CASSQYRGELQETQYF.

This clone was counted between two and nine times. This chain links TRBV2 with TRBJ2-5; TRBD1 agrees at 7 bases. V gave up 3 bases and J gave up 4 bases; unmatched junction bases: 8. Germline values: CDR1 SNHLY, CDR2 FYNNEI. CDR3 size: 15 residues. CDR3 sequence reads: CASSDRDRVRETQYF. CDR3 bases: TGTGCCAGCAGTGATAGAGACAGGGTACGAGAGACCCAGTACTTC.

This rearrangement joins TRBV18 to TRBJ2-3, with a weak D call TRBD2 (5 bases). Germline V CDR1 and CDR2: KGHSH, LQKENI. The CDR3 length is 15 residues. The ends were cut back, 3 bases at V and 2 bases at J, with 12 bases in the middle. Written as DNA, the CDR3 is TGTGCCAGCTCACCGATAGCGTCCAACACAGATACGCAGTATTTT. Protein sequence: CASSPIASNTDTQYF.

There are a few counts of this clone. The CDR3 DNA reads TGTGCCAGCAGTTACTCGGGGGGGCTGCGGACCGAGACCCAGTACTTC. It codes for CASSYSGGLRTETQYF. The J gene is TRBJ2-5, the V gene TRBV6-5; the D gene is possibly TRBD2 (7 bases). Trimming shortened V by 0 bases and J by 5 bases, and 16 bases separated the two germline ends. The length of the CDR3 is 16 residues. Germline-derived CDR1 and CDR2 are MNHEY and SVGAGI.

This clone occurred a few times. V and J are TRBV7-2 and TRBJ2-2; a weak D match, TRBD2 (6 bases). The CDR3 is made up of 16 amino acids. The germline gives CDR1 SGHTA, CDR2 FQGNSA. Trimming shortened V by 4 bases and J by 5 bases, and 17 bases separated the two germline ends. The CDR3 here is CASSYGGSGRTGELFF. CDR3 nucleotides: TGTGCCAGCAGCTACGGGGGTAGCGGTAGGACCGGGGAGCTGTTTTTT.

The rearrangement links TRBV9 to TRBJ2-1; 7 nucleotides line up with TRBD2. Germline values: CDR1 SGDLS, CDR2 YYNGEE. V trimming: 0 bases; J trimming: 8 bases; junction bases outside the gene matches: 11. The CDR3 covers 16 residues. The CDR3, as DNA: TGTGCCAGCAGCGTAGCTGTGGGAGGGCCTAGTTATGAGCAGTTCTTC. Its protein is CASSVAVGGPSYEQFF.

CDR3 in DNA: TGTGCCAGCTCACCCCGCGGGGTGCTCAACACAGATACGCAGTATTTT. Its translation is CASSPRGVLNTDTQYF. The chain employs TRBV18 and TRBJ2-3, with D perhaps matching TRBD2 (6 bases). Germline V lookup: CDR1 KGHSH, CDR2 LQKENI. This CDR3 region has 16 residues. The V and J ends lost 3 bases and 2 bases respectively, with 15 bases between them.

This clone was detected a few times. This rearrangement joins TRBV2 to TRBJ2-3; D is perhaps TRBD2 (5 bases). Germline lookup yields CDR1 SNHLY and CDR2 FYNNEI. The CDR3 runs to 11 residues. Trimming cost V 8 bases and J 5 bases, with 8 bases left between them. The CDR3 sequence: CASGGRDTQYF. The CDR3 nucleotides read TGTGCCAGCGGAGGAAGAGATACGCAGTATTTT.

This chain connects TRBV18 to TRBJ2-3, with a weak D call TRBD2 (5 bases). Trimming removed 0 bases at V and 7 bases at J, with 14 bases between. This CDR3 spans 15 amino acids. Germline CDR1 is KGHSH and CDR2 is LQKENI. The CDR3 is CASSPPSGSGYTQYF. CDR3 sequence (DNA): TGTGCCAGCTCACCACCGTCGGGGTCGGGATATACGCAGTATTTT.

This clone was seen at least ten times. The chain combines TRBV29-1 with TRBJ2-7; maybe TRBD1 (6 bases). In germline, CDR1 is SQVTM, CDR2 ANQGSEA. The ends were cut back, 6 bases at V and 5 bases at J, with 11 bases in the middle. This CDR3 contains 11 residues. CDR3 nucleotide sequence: TGCAGCGTCAGCAGGGGTAACGAGCAGTACTTC. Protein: CSVSRGNEQYF.

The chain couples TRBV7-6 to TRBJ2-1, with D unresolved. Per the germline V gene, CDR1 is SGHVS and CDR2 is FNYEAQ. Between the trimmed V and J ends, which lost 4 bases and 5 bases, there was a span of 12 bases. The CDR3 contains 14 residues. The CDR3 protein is CASSSYRTHNEQFF. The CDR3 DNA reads TGTGCCAGCAGCTCCTACAGAACACACAATGAGCAGTTCTTC.

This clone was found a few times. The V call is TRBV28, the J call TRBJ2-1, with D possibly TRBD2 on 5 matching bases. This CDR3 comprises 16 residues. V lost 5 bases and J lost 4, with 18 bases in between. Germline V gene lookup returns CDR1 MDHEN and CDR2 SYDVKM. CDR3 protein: CASSALAPLSYNEQFF. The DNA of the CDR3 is TGTGCCAGCAGTGCCCTAGCCCCCTTAAGTTACAATGAGCAGTTCTTC.

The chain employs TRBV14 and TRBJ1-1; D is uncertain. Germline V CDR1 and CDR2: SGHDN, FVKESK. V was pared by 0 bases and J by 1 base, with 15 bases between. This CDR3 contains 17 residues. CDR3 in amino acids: CASSQDAPFEANTEAFF. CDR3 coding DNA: TGTGCCAGCAGCCAAGACGCACCTTTTGAAGCGAACACTGAAGCTTTCTTT.

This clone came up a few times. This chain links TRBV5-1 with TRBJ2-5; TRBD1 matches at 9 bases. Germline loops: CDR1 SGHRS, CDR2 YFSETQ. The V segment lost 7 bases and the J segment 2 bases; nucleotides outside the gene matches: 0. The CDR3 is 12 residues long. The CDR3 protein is CASGTGQETQYF. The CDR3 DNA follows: TGCGCCAGCGGGACAGGGCAAGAGACCCAGTACTTC.

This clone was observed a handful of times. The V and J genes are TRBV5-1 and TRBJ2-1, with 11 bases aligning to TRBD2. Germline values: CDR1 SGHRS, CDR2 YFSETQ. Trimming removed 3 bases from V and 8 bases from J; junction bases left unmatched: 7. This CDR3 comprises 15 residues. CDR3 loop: CASSSTSGSGDEQFF. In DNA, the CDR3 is TGCGCCAGCAGCTCCACTAGCGGGAGTGGCGATGAGCAGTTCTTC.